This T cell receptor beta chain was observed in a study of OX40 agonist ivuxolimab in advanced cancers. Clones were read by immunoSEQ multiplex PCR, and TCRdb kept only the in-frame ones, dropping some. The table lists about 20,000 clones, about 93% of them singletons. J was trimmed by 2 bases and V by 4 bases; bases with no gene match: 3. Germline CDR1 and CDR2: MNHEY and SMNVEV (reference sequence). This CDR3 is built from 15 residues. The sample here was CD4+ or CD8+ T cells sorted from blood, taken in a trial of the OX40 agonist ivuxolimab. The clonotype was recovered from an adult with an advanced solid tumor such as melanoma, head and neck, liver or kidney cancer. The chain couples TRBV27 to TRBJ2-5; 11 bases are shared with TRBD2. The CDR3 spells CASSWGTSGQETQYF. The CDR3 nucleotides are TGTGCCAGCAGTTGGGGGACTAGCGGACAAGAGACCCAGTACTTC.